The 16 T cell receptor beta chains given below trace back to one sample, sequenced in a study of T cell responses to AZD1222 COVID-19 vaccine. Using immunoSEQ multiplex PCR, the repertoire was profiled, and TCRdb retains in-frame clones only, with some absent. The table lists 150,000 or so clones, approximately 90% of them singletons. This sample comprised peripheral blood, obtained 28 days after the second AZD1222 dose. These receptors all come from an adult who received the AZD1222 COVID-19 vaccine.

The chain recombines TRBV25-1 with TRBJ1-2; TRBD1 is a possible D gene (5 bases). The CDR3 has 14 amino acids. Trimming left V 3 bases short and J 4 bases short, with 12 bases between. Germline-derived CDR1 and CDR2 are MGHDK and SYGVNS. This chain's CDR3 is CASSEGPSRYGYTF. CDR3 nucleotide sequence: TGTGCCAGCAGTGAGGGGCCTTCCCGCTATGGCTACACCTTC.

V gene TRBV3-1 (or the pseudogene TRBV3-2) combines with J gene TRBJ2-7; D call uncertain. The V gene's germline CDR1 is LGHDT and CDR2 YNNKEL (reference sequence). The CDR3 sequence is 11 residues long. The V and J ends lost 5 bases and 5 bases respectively, with 7 bases between them. CDR3 residues: CASSVSNEQYF. CDR3 DNA sequence: TGTGCCAGCAGCGTAAGCAACGAGCAGTACTTC.

V usage is TRBV25-1 and J usage is TRBJ2-7; 9 positions match TRBD1. The CDR3 consists of 15 residues. Losses at the gene ends were 5 bases for V and 4 bases for J; bases not matched to a gene: 9. Germline V gene data show CDR1 as MGHDK and CDR2 as SYGVNS. CDR3 in DNA: TGTGCCAGCAGTACAGACAGGGGGAGGTGGTACGAGCAGTACTTC. Translation: CASSTDRGRWYEQYF.

The chain links TRBV18 to TRBJ2-3; 10 bases are a match to TRBD2. Germline assignment: CDR1 KGHSH and CDR2 LQKENI. The CDR3 runs 16 residues. V was pared by 3 bases and J by 2 bases, with 5 bases of the junction left unmatched. CDR3 residues: CASSPSLAGDTDTQYF. CDR3 bases: TGTGCCAGCTCACCTTCTCTAGCGGGGGACACAGATACGCAGTATTTT. The variable domain in full, with the rest retrieved from reference TRBV18 and TRBJ2-3, is NAGVMQNPRHLVRRRGQEARLRCSPMKGHSHVYWYRQLPEEGLKFMVYLQKENIIDESGMPKERFSAEFPKEGPSILRIQQVVRGDSAAYFCASSPSLAGDTDTQYFGPGTRLTVL.

The J gene is TRBJ2-5, the V gene TRBV21-1; the table's D call, TRBD2, has no DNA check behind it. TRBV21-1 is flagged as a pseudogene. The CDR3 consists of 15 residues. As DNA, the CDR3 is TGTGCCAGCAGCGCTCAAAGGGCAGGGAGGGAGACCCAGTACTTC. Its protein product is CASSAQRAGRETQYF.

J is TRBJ2-1 and V is TRBV19, with 12 bases matching TRBD1. Germline values: CDR1 LNHDA, CDR2 SQIVND (reference sequence). With 4 bases clipped from V and 8 bases from J, the junction kept 6 bases outside the gene matches. The CDR3 spans 15 residues. The chain's CDR3 is CASSTPGQGAHEQFF. CDR3 DNA sequence: TGTGCCAGTAGTACACCGGGACAGGGGGCCCATGAGCAGTTCTTC.

The V call is TRBV12-3 or TRBV12-4, the J call TRBJ2-7; D might be TRBD1 or TRBD2, each matching 5 bases. Deletions cut 3 bases from V and 6 bases from J, with 12 bases between. The CDR3 has 13 residues. The CDR3 DNA follows: TGTGCCAGCAGTTTTCCCCGGGGCGGCGAGCAGTACTTC. Amino acid sequence: CASSFPRGGEQYF.

The gene calls are TRBV5-1 and TRBJ2-6; 8 nucleotides align to TRBD1. With 3 bases clipped from V and 2 bases from J, the junction kept 13 bases outside the gene matches. Germline CDR1 and CDR2: SGHRS and YFSETQ. The CDR3 is 19 amino acids. This CDR3 reads CASSSGQGVPHPGANVLTF. DNA of the CDR3: TGCGCCAGCAGCTCCGGACAGGGAGTACCTCACCCTGGGGCCAACGTCCTGACTTTC. The whole variable domain, filled in from reference TRBV5-1 and TRBJ2-6, reads KAGVTQTPRYLIKTRGQQVTLSCSPISGHRSVSWYQQTPGQGLQFLFEYFSETQRNKGNFPGRFSGRQFSNSRSEMNVSTLELGDSALYLCASSSGQGVPHPGANVLTFGAGSRLTVL.

The chain carries TRBV16 and TRBJ1-5; D call uncertain. Trimming stripped 0 bases from V and 3 bases from J, with 9 bases between. CDR1 and CDR2 from the germline V gene are KGHSY and FQNENV. The CDR3 is 15 amino acids. The CDR3 nucleotides read TGTGCCAGCAGCCAATCGTCGACACACAATCAGCCCCAGCATTTT. Its protein product is CASSQSSTHNQPQHF.

The chain has TRBV14 and TRBJ1-3; no clear D. The V gene's germline CDR1 is SGHDN and CDR2 FVKESK. V lost 4 bases to trimming and J lost 0 bases, with 10 bases between them. The CDR3 extends over 15 amino acids. The CDR3 region is CASSPTSFSGNTIYF. CDR3 nucleotides: TGTGCCAGCAGCCCTACGTCCTTCTCTGGAAACACCATATATTTT.

The V and J genes are TRBV7-2 and TRBJ1-1, with a tentative D call TRBD1 (6 bases). Per the germline V gene, CDR1 is SGHTA and CDR2 is FQGNSA. V was cut by 8 bases and J by 2 bases, with 18 bases left in between. CDR3 size: 15 residues. The CDR3 bases are TGTGCCAGCGGATTGGGGGGGCCTGTTAACACTGAAGCTTTCTTT. It yields the protein CASGLGGPVNTEAFF. The full variable domain, in which reference TRBV7-2 and TRBJ1-1 provide the parts outside the CDR3, is GAGVSQSPSNKVTEKGKDVELRCDPISGHTALYWYRQSLGQGLEFLIYFQGNSAPDKSGLPSDRFSAERTGGSVSTLTIQRTQQEDSAVYLCASGLGGPVNTEAFFGQGTRLTVV.

The rearrangement joins TRBV11-2 to TRBJ1-1, with D unclear. V dropped 2 bases and J dropped 4 bases, with 20 bases sitting between them. The CDR3 has 17 amino acids. Germline lookup yields CDR1 SGHAT and CDR2 FQNNGV. This CDR3 reads CASSLFGRSMLGTEAFF. DNA for the CDR3: TGTGCCAGCAGCTTATTCGGCAGAAGTATGCTTGGCACTGAAGCTTTCTTT.

The J gene is TRBJ1-1, the V gene TRBV5-4, with TRBD1 as a possible D gene (6 bases). V shed 2 bases and J shed 4 bases, with 18 bases lying between them. CDR3 length equals 16 residues. Germline values: CDR1 SGHNT, CDR2 YYREEE (reference sequence). This chain's CDR3 is CASSFGQTTWGTEAFF. The CDR3 nucleotides are TGTGCCAGCAGCTTCGGACAGACAACGTGGGGCACTGAAGCTTTCTTT.

V is TRBV10-3 and J is TRBJ1-1; 9 bases fit TRBD1. Germline CDR1 and CDR2: ENHRY and SYGVKD. V dropped 10 bases and J dropped 0; count of bases not matched to a gene: 6. The CDR3 is made up of 14 amino acids. CDR3 residues: CATGTGPMNTEAFF. The CDR3 DNA reads as TGTGCCACGGGGACAGGGCCCATGAACACTGAAGCTTTCTTT.

The chain has TRBV5-1 and TRBJ1-2; D is undetermined. V was shortened by 0 bases and J by 0 bases, with 3 bases between the two germline ends. The CDR3 consists of 13 residues. In germline, CDR1 is SGHRS, CDR2 YFSETQ. The CDR3 bases are TGCGCCAGCAGCTTGGCGGCTAACTATGGCTACACCTTC. It translates to CASSLAANYGYTF.

The rearrangement joins TRBV27 to TRBJ2-5; D ambiguous. Germline V CDR1 and CDR2: MNHEY, SMNVEV (reference sequence). The CDR3 covers 13 residues. Trimming removed 0 bases from V and 2 bases from J, with 4 bases in between. The CDR3 region is CASSLSVQETQYF. The CDR3 nucleotides are TGTGCCAGCAGTTTATCGGTGCAAGAGACCCAGTACTTC.